This entry is about one TCR beta chain. This sample stems from a study of blood T cell repertoires in COVID-19. Background on the study: COVID-19 samples, acute and convalescent, were from the United States, Italy and Spain. Nucleic acid was either cDNA or gDNA, and it came from T cells, B-cell-depleted T cells, or PBMCs.

Authors' methods: Amplified reference gene primers provided the basis for estimating nucleated cell counts. Repertoires were generated with immunoSEQ multiplex PCR, while TCRdb's copy carries only in-frame clones and drops some. The D gene and trimming were derived from the DNA, and the V and J assignments and clone size from that table. This table has about 250,000 clones, 70% to 90% appearing once. Germline assignment: CDR1 LGHDT and CDR2 YNNKEL (reference sequence). The trim removed 3 bases at V and 5 bases at J, leaving 9 bases unmatched. This CDR3 has 16 amino acids. The receptor was derived from a woman aged 40 to 49 who had recovered from COVID-19. The genes are TRBV3-1 (or the pseudogene TRBV3-2) and TRBJ2-1, with 8 nucleotides matching TRBD2. Sequenced material: peripheral blood. The CDR3: CASSHPGTSGDNEQFF. The CDR3 region has the DNA TGTGCCAGCAGCCACCCCGGGACTAGTGGGGACAATGAGCAGTTCTTC.